This T cell receptor (beta chain) comes out of a study of blood T cell repertoires in COVID-19. Study-wide context: The United States, Italy and Spain supplied acute and convalescent COVID-19 samples. T cells, B-cell-depleted T cells, or PBMCs provided the cDNA or gDNA that served as material.

This clone was detected many times. As processed by the authors: Nucleated cell number was recorded as an estimate derived from reference gene primer amplification. Libraries were prepared by immunoSEQ multiplex PCR; TCRdb keeps only in-frame clonotypes and omits some of them. V and J calls and clone size follow that table, whereas D and trimming were derived from the DNA. In the table there are more than 55,000 clones, around 87% of which are singletons. The V gene's germline CDR1 is SGDLS and CDR2 YYNGEE. The CDR3 sequence is 14 residues long. The ends lost 4 bases at V and 8 bases at J; junction bases unmatched: 6.

The specimen was peripheral blood. This clonotype was obtained from a man in his fifties or sixties with active or convalescent COVID-19. The chain combines TRBV9 with TRBJ2-1; 10 bases are shared with TRBD2. CDR3 nucleotide sequence: TGTGCCAGCAGCTTTGGACTAGCGGACTATGAGCAGTTCTTC. Its translation: CASSFGLADYEQFF.